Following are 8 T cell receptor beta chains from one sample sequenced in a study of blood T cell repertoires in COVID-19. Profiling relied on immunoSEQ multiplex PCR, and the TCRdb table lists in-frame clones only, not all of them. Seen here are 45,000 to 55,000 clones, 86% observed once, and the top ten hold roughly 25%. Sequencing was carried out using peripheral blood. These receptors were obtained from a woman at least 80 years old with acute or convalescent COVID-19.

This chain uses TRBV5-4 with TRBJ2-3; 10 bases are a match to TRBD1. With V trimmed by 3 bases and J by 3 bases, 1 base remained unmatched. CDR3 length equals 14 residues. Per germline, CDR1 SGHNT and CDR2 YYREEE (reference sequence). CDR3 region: CASSSGQGTDTQYF. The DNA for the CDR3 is TGTGCCAGCAGCTCGGGACAGGGGACAGATACGCAGTATTTT.

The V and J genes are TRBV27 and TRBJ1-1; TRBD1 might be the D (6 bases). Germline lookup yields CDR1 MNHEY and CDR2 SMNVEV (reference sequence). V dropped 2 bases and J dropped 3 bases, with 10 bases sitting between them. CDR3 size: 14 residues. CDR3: CASSLTGRDTEAFF. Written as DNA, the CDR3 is TGTGCCAGCAGTTTAACAGGGAGGGACACTGAAGCTTTCTTT.

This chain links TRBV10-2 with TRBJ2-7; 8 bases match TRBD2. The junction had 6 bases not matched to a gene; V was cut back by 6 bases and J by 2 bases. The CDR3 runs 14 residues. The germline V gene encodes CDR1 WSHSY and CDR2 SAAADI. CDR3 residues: CASRETGGTYEQYV. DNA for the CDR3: TGCGCCAGCAGGGAAACGGGAGGGACCTACGAGCAGTACGTC.

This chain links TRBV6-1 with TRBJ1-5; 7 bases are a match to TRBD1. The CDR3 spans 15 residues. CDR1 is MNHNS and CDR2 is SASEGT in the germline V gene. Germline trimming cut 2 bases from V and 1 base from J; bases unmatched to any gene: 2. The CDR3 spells CASSEFRGSNQPQHF. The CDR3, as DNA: TGTGCCAGCAGTGAATTCAGGGGGAGCAATCAGCCCCAGCATTTT.

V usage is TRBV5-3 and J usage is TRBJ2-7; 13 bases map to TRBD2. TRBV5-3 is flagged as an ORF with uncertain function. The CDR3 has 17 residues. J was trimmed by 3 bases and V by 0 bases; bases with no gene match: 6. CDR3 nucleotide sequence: TGTGCCAGAAGCTTGGCGGGACTAGCGGGGTTTGTCTACGAGCAGTACGTC. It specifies CARSLAGLAGFVYEQYV.

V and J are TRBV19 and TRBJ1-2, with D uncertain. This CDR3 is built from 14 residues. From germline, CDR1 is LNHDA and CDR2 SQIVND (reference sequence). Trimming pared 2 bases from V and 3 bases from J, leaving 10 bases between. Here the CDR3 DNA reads TGTGCCAGTAGTATAACCGGGTTTGACTATGGCTACACCTTC. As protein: CASSITGFDYGYTF.

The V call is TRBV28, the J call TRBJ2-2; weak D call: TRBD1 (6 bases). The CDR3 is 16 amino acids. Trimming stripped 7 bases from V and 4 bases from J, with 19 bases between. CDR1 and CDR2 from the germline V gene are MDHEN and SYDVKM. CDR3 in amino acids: CASNIERARGTGELFF. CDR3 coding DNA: TGTGCCAGCAACATTGAACGGGCCAGGGGCACCGGGGAGCTGTTTTTT.

The CDR3 bases are TGTGCCAGCAGCCAAGTCAGGGGGATTTACGAGCAGTACTTC. It translates to CASSQVRGIYEQYF. This chain connects TRBV3-1 (or the pseudogene TRBV3-2) to TRBJ2-7; TRBD1 agrees at 7 bases. Unmatched junction bases numbered 4, after V lost 1 base and J lost 4 bases. This CDR3 contains 14 residues. Germline loops: CDR1 LGHDT, CDR2 YNNKEL (reference sequence).